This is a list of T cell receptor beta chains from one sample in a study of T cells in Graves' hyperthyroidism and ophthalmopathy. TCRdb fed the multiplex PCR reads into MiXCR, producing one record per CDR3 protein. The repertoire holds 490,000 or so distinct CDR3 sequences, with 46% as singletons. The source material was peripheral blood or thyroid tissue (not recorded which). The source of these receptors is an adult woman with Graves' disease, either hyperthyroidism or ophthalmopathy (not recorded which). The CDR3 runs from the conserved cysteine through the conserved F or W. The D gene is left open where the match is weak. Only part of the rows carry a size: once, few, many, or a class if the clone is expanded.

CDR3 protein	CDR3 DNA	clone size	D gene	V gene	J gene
CASSLSGTANEKLLF	TGTGCCAGCAGTTTATCCGGGACAGCTAATGAAAAACTGCTTTTT	.	TRBD1	TRBV25-1	TRBJ1-4
CAIRPRGRTAEAFF	TGTGCCATCAGGCCCCGTGGGCGGACGGCTGAAGCTTTCTTT	few	.	TRBV10-3	TRBJ1-1
CASSYSDRGAPSTF	TGTGCCAGCAGTTATTCCGACAGGGGCGCCCCATCGACCTTC	many	TRBD1	TRBV6-6	TRBJ1-2
CASSLGGGDVSPEAFF	TGTGCCAGCAGCTTAGGGGGAGGGGATGTCAGTCCTGAAGCTTTCTTT	.	.	TRBV7-9	TRBJ1-1
CSAPAAETSTDTQYF	TGCAGTGCTCCCGCAGCGGAAACTAGCACAGATACGCAGTATTTT	few	.	TRBV20-1	TRBJ2-3
CASPQLAECSYEQYF	TGTGCCAGCCCCCAACTAGCGGAGTGCTCCTACGAGCAGTACTTC	many	TRBD2	TRBV7-3	TRBJ2-7
CASSLGVQGNQPQHF	TGTGCCAGCAGCTTAGGCGTCCAGGGCAATCAGCCCCAGCATTTT	few	.	TRBV7-9	TRBJ1-5
CATSPRDTSGDDGYTF	TGTGCCACCAGCCCTCGGGACACTTCCGGGGACGATGGCTACACCTTC	few	.	TRBV15	TRBJ1-2
CSARGSRRVSNYGYTF	TGCAGTGCTAGGGGGAGCAGGAGAGTCTCTAACTATGGCTACACCTTC	many	.	TRBV20-1	TRBJ1-2
CSARPPGGNQPQHF	TGCAGTGCCAGGCCGCCGGGGGGCAATCAGCCCCAGCATTTT	.	.	TRBV20-1	TRBJ1-5
CASSPGQGALGTGELFF	TGTGCCAGCAGCCCGGGACAGGGGGCGCTTGGCACCGGGGAGCTGTTTTTT	many	TRBD1	TRBV4-2	TRBJ2-2
CASRSGTGAYGYTF	TGTGCCAGCCGCTCCGGGACAGGGGCTTATGGCTACACCTTC	.	TRBD1	TRBV3-1	TRBJ1-2
CSSRREAYEQYF	TGCAGCTCGAGGCGGGAGGCCTACGAGCAGTACTTC	.	TRBD2	TRBV29-1	TRBJ2-7
CSATGWGSQPQHF	TGCAGTGCTACGGGGTGGGGGTCTCAGCCCCAGCATTTT	many	.	TRBV20-1	TRBJ1-5
CASRGQGGRLDF	TGTGCCAGCAGGGGACAGGGGGGTCGGTTGGACTTC	.	TRBD1	TRBV12-3/TRBV12-4	TRBJ2-5
CSAREGSWNTEAFF	TGCAGTGCTAGAGAGGGGTCGTGGAACACTGAAGCTTTCTTT	.	.	TRBV20-1	TRBJ1-1
CATSKADNYEQYF	TGTGCCACCAGCAAGGCGGACAACTACGAGCAGTACTTC	once	.	TRBV15	TRBJ2-7
CASSFRRGRETQYF	TGTGCCAGCAGTTTTCGGCGGGGGAGGGAGACCCAGTACTTC	few	TRBD2	TRBV12-3/TRBV12-4	TRBJ2-5
CASSPSLETQYF	TGTGCCAGCAGCCCATCCCTCGAGACCCAGTACTTC	.	.	TRBV7-8	TRBJ2-5
CSASVGGETQYF	TGCAGTGCTAGTGTGGGAGGCGAGACCCAGTACTTC	.	.	TRBV20-1	TRBJ2-5
CAIGRAGVWNEQFF	TGTGCCATCGGGAGAGCGGGAGTATGGAATGAGCAGTTCTTC	.	TRBD2	TRBV10-3	TRBJ2-1
CAIHGKGRYALHF	TGTGCCATCCACGGGAAAGGGCGGTACGCCCTCCACTTT	.	.	TRBV2	TRBJ1-6
CAPTQSDGGYTF	TGTGCCCCTACACAATCCGACGGTGGCTACACCTTC	.	.	TRBV24-1	TRBJ1-2
CSVSQGAAYGYTF	TGCAGTGTCTCGCAGGGGGCGGCCTATGGCTACACCTTC	few	TRBD1	TRBV20-1	TRBJ1-2
CAIGRPEKLFF	TGTGCCATCGGACGGCCTGAAAAACTGTTTTTT	.	.	TRBV10-3	TRBJ1-4
CASSTRGGQGVGANVLTF	TGTGCCAGCAGTACCCGAGGGGGACAGGGGGTTGGGGCCAACGTCCTGACTTTC	few	TRBD1	TRBV2	TRBJ2-6
CSASHGPGAYEQYF	TGCAGTGCTAGTCACGGCCCCGGGGCCTACGAGCAGTACTTC	many	.	TRBV20-1	TRBJ2-7
CASSLWGGNSNQPQHF	TGCGCCAGCAGCTTGTGGGGGGGTAATAGCAATCAGCCCCAGCATTTT	.	.	TRBV5-1	TRBJ1-5
CASSMGSSEAFF	TGTGCCAGCAGTATGGGTAGCTCTGAAGCTTTCTTT	many	.	TRBV12-3/TRBV12-4	TRBJ1-1
CASSELLAGLYQETQHF	TGCGCCAGCAGTGAGTTGTTAGCGGGATTGTACCAAGAGACCCAGCATTTT	.	.	TRBV10-2	TRBJ1-5
CSVAGTGFLAEQYF	TGCAGCGTCGCCGGGACAGGGTTCTTGGCCGAGCAGTACTTC	.	TRBD1	TRBV29-1	TRBJ2-7
CASSRTGEQPQHF	TGTGCCAGCAGTCGGACAGGGGAACAGCCCCAGCATTTT	many	TRBD1	TRBV12-3/TRBV12-4	TRBJ1-5
CASSLLSAVYNEQFF	TGCGCCAGCAGCTTGCTATCAGCGGTTTACAATGAGCAGTTCTTC	.	.	TRBV5-1	TRBJ2-1
CASSDDSTPQHF	TGTGCCAGCAGTGATGACAGCACGCCCCAGCATTTT	.	.	TRBV2	TRBJ1-5
CASSQQGGFAGGPYEQYF	TGTGCCAGCAGCCAGCAGGGTGGCTTCGCGGGAGGGCCTTACGAGCAGTACTTC	.	TRBD2	TRBV7-9	TRBJ2-7
CASSPRGGYEQYF	TGCGCCAGCAGCCCCAGGGGGGGGTACGAGCAGTACTTC	many	.	TRBV4-3	TRBJ2-7
CASSLFYGGQPRVETQYF	TGCGCCAGCAGCTTGTTTTACGGCGGACAGCCGAGAGTAGAGACCCAGTACTTC	many	.	TRBV5-1	TRBJ2-5
CASSIEPNTEAFF	TGCGCCAGCAGCATCGAACCTAACACTGAAGCTTTCTTT	.	.	TRBV5-1	TRBJ1-1